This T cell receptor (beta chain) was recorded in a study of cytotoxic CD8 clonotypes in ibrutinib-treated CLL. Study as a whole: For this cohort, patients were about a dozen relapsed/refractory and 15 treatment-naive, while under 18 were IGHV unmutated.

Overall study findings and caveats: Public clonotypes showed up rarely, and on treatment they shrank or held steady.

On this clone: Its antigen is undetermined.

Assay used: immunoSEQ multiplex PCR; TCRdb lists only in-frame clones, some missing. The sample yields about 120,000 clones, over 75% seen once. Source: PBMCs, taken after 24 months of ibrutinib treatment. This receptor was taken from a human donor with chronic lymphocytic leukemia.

The CDR3 is CASSLGAAAGGNTIYF. CDR3 sequence (DNA): TGCGCCAGCAGCTTGGGGGCCGCGGCGGGTGGAAACACCATATATTTT. V gene TRBV5-1 combines with J gene TRBJ1-3, with no clear D. V dropped 0 bases and J dropped 3 bases, with 13 bases sitting between them. Germline V CDR1 and CDR2: SGHRS, YFSETQ. The CDR3 consists of 16 residues. Filled out from reference TRBV5-1 and TRBJ1-3, the complete variable domain reads KAGVTQTPRYLIKTRGQQVTLSCSPISGHRSVSWYQQTPGQGLQFLFEYFSETQRNKGNFPGRFSGRQFSNSRSEMNVSTLELGDSALYLCASSLGAAAGGNTIYFGEGSWLTVV.